This T cell receptor beta chain was recovered during a study of radiotherapy plus CTLA-4 blockade in lung cancer. The study's findings and limits: An expansion of tumor-derived TCR clones occurred in blood after radiotherapy plus ipilimumab.

The CDR3 has 17 residues. Trimming cost V 3 bases and J 3 bases; bases outside gene matches: 5. The V gene's germline CDR1 is SGDLS and CDR2 YYNGEE. A remark on this clone: Its antigen is not identified.

Libraries were prepared by immunoSEQ multiplex PCR; TCRdb keeps only in-frame clonotypes and omits some of them. The data hold roughly 92,000 clones, with around 87% observed a single time. Each patient with chemo-refractory metastatic non-small-cell lung cancer was treated with focal radiation plus CTLA-4 blockade using ipilimumab. This specimen was peripheral blood, taken from a patient treated with radiotherapy plus ipilimumab. This receptor was taken from a human donor with non-small cell lung cancer who had a partial response to radiotherapy plus ipilimumab. The genes are TRBV9 and TRBJ2-3; 15 bases line up with TRBD2. The CDR3 here is CASSGGGLAGGTDTQYF. The CDR3 coding sequence is TGTGCCAGCAGCGGGGGGGGACTAGCGGGAGGTACAGATACGCAGTATTTT.